Reported below is one T cell receptor (beta chain). Its antigen remains unidentified. Because the CDR3's place on the DNA is in doubt, the DNA is left out and the CDR3 is given as listed by TCRdb. The data originate from a study of breast tumors, draining lymph nodes, adjacent tissues. TCRdb reprocessed the multiplex PCR reads via MiXCR and lists one record per CDR3 protein. The table records about 20,000 distinct CDR3 sequences, 50% of them present only once. The CDR3 extends over 24 residues, inclusive of both ends. Per the germline V gene, CDR1 is SGHVS and CDR2 is FQNEAQ. Study-wide findings and caveats: Data only fit, rather than demonstrated, lymph node origin of most tumor T cells.

The rearrangement links TRBV7-8 to TRBJ2-7; TRBD2 is the table's D call, not checked against the DNA. The sequence derives from a female donor with breast cancer. Some clones in this sample may be carry-over from other donors' samples. The material sequenced was breast tumor tissue. CDR3: CASSFYICSARDLGGLAGVIEQYF.